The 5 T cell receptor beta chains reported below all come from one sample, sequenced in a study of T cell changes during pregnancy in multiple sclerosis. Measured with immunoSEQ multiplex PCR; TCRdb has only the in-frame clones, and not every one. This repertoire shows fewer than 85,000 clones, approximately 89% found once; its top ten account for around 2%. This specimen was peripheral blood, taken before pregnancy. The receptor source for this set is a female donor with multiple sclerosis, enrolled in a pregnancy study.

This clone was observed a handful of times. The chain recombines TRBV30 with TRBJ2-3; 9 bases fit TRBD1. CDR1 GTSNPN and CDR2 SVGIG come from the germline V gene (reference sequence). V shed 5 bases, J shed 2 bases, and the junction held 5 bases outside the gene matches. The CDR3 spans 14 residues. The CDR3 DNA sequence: TGTGCCTGGCATGACAGGGGGATCACAGATACGCAGTATTTT. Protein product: CAWHDRGITDTQYF.

The CDR3, as DNA: TGTGCCAGCAGCTTGCTGGAAGAGGGAGAGACCCAGTACTTC. Translated, it gives CASSLLEEGETQYF. V gene TRBV5-4 combines with J gene TRBJ2-5, with D possibly being TRBD2 (5 bases). Trimming cost V 1 base and J 4 bases, with 11 bases left between them. This CDR3 comprises 14 residues. The germline gives CDR1 SGHNT, CDR2 YYREEE (reference sequence).

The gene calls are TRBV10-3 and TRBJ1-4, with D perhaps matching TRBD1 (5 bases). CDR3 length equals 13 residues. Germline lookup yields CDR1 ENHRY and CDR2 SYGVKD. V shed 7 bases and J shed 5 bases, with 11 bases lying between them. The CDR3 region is CAITDSRNEKLFF. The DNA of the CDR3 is TGTGCCATCACAGACAGCCGAAATGAAAAACTGTTTTTT.

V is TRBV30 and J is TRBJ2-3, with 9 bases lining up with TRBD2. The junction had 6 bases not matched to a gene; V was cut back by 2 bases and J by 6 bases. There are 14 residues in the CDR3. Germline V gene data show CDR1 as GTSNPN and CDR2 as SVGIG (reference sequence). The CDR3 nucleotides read TGTGCCTGGAGTCGGGGCGGGGGGGAGGATACGCAGTATTTT. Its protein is CAWSRGGGEDTQYF.

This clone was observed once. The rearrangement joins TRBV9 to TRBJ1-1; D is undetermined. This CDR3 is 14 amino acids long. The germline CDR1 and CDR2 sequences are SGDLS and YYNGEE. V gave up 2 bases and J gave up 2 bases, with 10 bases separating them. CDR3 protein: CASSVADENTEAFF. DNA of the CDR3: TGTGCCAGCAGCGTGGCCGATGAAAACACTGAAGCTTTCTTT.